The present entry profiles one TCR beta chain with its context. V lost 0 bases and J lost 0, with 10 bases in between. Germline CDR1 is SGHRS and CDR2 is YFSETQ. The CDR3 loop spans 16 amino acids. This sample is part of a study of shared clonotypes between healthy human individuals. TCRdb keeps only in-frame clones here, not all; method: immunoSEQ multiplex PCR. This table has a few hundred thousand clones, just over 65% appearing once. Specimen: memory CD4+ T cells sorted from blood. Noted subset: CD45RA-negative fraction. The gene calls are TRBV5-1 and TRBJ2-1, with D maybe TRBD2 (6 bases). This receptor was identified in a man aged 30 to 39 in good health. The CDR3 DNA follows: TGCGCCAGCAGCTTGGGTCGCGGGAACTCCTACAATGAGCAGTTCTTC. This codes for CASSLGRGNSYNEQFF.